The TCR beta chain under discussion was sequenced for a study of blood T cell repertoires in acute mononucleosis (dated by TCRdb to 2020 to 2022). Concerning the study at large: Acute-phase samples, representing the primary response, were taken within 2 weeks of symptom onset. Mean blood EBV load was about 3.9 log10 genome copies per million B cells during acute infection and under 3 at convalescence. During acute infection, about 2% and 1% of blood CD8 T cells were made up of mean YVL-BR-specific and GLC-BM-specific cells, respectively.

What this sample's time point label stands for: acute infectious mononucleosis, at clinical presentation within 2 weeks of symptom onset (visit 1). Over the course of primary infection, this study followed CD8 T cell responses against two immunodominant EBV epitopes, BRLF1 109 (YVL-BR) and BMLF1 280 (GLC-BM). Primary EBV infection was taken to be indicated by a positive serum heterophile antibody test and EBV viral capsid antigen-specific IgM. Magnetic positive selection (MACS) was first used to enrich total CD8 T cells from PBMCs. A FACSAria III was used to sort live CD3+ CD8+ tetramer+ cells to a purity above 85%. A PE-conjugated tetramer loaded with the BRLF1 109-117 peptide was used for cell sorting. At both acute infection and convalescence, EBV epitope-specific CD8 T cells were tetramer-sorted, and the TCR repertoires of those cells were deep-sequenced directly ex vivo. Donors were a few people aged roughly 18 to 30 with clinical acute infectious mononucleosis and laboratory evidence of primary EBV infection. Heparinized peripheral blood was drawn at clinical presentation with mononucleosis symptoms and was drawn again about 6 months later. PBMCs were isolated by Ficoll-Paque density gradient centrifugation.

Reading the germline V gene (reference sequence) gives CDR1 PRHDT and CDR2 FYEKMQ. The junction shows trimming of 6 bases on V and 1 base on J, and the gene matches do not reach 10 bases of it. The CDR3 starts with the cysteine, ends with the phenylalanine, and has 17 residues. The DNA shown is the 51-base CDR3, in frame from base 1. For TCR profiling, total RNA from at least 8,000 sorted tetramer+ CD8 T cells was reverse transcribed into cDNA. CDR3 regions were PCR-amplified with primers annealing to V and J regions, and unique molecular identifiers were added to track templates. Profiling of the TCRalpha and TCRbeta chains was done on the immunoSEQ platform, including the sequencing and error-correction standards of that platform. The authors processed their data as follows. Clonal copy numbers were corrected for sequencing and PCR errors, and IMGT conventions were followed to define CDR3s. Only productive rearrangements were analyzed, using immunoSEQ Analyzer versions 2.0 and 3.0, with gene-pairing frequencies processed further in Microsoft Excel. Circos plots were used to visualize V-J pairings, and MEME plus a custom motifSearch program were used to find CDR3 motifs. The OLGA algorithm was used to calculate the probability of generation of TCR sequences. Clonotypes seen at both visits were called persistent; those seen only acutely were nonpersistent; those seen only at convalescence were de novo. A public TCR was defined as an amino acid clonotype used by more than one donor. The table comes from immuneACCESS by way of TCRdb, which keeps in-frame sequences with V and J called. Part of the clones is missing from these tables; in studies checked, under half for an unresolved V gene and the rest for unknown reasons. That table gives V, J and clone size, and the DNA gave D and trimming. The sample profile shows some 6,600 clones; 25% to 30% of them were found once. The ten largest make up more than 25% of the sample.

General conclusions and limits of the study: Just around 9% of the unique acute clonotypes remained in convalescence, but these persisting clonotypes accounted for most of the response, and new, diverse de novo clonotypes seemingly replaced the other acute clonotypes. The low acute-to-convalescent clonotype overlap might be partly explained by sampling error, because only a fraction of each donor's blood was analyzed. For BRLF1 (YVL-BR), a dominant role in TCR repertoire selection was played by TCRalpha CDR3 motifs, whereas only a minimal role was played by TCRbeta. With just three donors in the cohort, the group averages were based on very few individuals.

Comment on this clone: The record has no base qualities; no much larger clone is one base away. The sample holds other DNA sequences that translate to the same CDR3.

The sequenced sample was EBV YVL epitope tetramer+ CD8+ T cells sorted from PBMCs, obtained during acute infectious mononucleosis. The sample's cell subset or site label is to be understood as: CD8 T cells binding a tetramer with EBV BRLF1 109-117 peptide (YVL-BR). The rearrangement combines TRBV13 with TRBJ2-2, and 8 bases in between align with TRBD2. This TCR came from a woman aged 18 to 35 with infectious mononucleosis caused by EBV. The DNA sequence is as follows: TGTGCCAGCAGTTACTCGATACTAGCGGTGAACACCGGGGAGCTGTTTTTT. Protein translation: CASSYSILAVNTGELFF.